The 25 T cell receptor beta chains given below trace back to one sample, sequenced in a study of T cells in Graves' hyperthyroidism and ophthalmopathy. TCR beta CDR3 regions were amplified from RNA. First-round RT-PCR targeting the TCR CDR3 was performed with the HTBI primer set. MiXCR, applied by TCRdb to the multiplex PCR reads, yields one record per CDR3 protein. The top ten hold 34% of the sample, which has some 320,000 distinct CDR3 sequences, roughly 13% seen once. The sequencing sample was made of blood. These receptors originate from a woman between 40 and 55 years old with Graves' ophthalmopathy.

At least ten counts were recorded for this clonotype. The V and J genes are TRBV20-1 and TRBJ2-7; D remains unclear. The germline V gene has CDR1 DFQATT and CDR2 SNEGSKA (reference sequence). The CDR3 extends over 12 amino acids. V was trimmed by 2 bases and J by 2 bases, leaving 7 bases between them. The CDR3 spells CSARNPPYEQYF. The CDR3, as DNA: TGCAGTGCTAGAAACCCGCCCTACGAGCAGTACTTC.

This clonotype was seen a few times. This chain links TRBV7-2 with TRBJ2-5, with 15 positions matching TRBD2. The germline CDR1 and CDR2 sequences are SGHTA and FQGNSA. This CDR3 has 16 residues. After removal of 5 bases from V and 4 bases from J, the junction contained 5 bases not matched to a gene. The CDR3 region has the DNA TGTGCCAGCAGCCGGACTAGCGGGGGGGTAAGAGAGACCCAGTACTTC. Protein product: CASSRTSGGVRETQYF.

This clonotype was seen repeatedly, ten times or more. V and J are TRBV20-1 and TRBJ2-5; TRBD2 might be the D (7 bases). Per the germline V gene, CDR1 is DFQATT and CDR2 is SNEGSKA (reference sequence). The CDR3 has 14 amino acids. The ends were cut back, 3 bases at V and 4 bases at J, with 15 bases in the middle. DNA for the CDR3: TGCAGTGCTAGGGGAGGGGGGCCGGGAGAGACCCAGTACTTC. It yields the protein CSARGGGPGETQYF.

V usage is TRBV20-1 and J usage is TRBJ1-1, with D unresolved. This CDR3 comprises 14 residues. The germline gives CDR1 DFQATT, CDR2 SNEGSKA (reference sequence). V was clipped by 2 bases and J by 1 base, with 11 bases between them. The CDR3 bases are TGCAGTGCTAGACCAAGACGGACGAACACTGAAGCTTTCTTT. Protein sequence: CSARPRRTNTEAFF.

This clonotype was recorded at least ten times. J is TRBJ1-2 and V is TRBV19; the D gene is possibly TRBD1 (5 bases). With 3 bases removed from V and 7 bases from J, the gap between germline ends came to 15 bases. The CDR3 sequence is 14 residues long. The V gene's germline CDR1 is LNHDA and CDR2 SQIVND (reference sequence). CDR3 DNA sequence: TGTGCCAGTAGTATCCGACAGCGCTCGAGTGGCTACACCTTC. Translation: CASSIRQRSSGYTF.

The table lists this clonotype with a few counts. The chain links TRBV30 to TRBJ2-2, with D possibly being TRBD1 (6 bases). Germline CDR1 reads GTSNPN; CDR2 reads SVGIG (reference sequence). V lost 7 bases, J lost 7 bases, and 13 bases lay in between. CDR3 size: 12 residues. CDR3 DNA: TGTGCCTTCAGGGGTATTGGCGGGGAGCTGTTTTTT. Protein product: CAFRGIGGELFF.

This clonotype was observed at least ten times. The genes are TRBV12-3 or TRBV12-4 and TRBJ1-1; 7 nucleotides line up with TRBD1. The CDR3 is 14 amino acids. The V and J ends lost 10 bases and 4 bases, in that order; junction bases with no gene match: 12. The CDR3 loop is CATIPRQGVTEAFF. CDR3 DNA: TGTGCCACGATCCCACGACAGGGTGTCACTGAAGCTTTCTTT.

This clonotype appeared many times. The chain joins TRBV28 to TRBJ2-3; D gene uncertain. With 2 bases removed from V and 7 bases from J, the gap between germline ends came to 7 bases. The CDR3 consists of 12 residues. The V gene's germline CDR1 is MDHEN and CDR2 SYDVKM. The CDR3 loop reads CASSLGVYTQYF. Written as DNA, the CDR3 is TGTGCCAGCAGTTTAGGGGTATATACGCAGTATTTT.

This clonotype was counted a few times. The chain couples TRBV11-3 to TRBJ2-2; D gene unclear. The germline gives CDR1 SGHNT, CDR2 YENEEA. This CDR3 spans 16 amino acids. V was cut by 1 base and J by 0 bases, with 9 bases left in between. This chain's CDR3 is CASSLVWSTNTGELFF. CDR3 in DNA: TGTGCCAGCAGCTTAGTCTGGTCAACGAACACCGGGGAGCTGTTTTTT.

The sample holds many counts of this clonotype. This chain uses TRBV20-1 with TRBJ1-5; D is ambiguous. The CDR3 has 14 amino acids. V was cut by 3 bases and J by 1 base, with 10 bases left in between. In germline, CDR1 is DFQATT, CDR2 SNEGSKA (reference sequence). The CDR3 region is CSASSHRSNQPQHF. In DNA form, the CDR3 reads TGCAGTGCTAGTAGTCATCGAAGCAATCAGCCCCAGCATTTT.

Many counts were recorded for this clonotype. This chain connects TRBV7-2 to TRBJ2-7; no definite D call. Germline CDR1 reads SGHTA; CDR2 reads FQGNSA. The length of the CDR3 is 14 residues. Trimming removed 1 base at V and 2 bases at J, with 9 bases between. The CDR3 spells CASSLEPGPYEQYF. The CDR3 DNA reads TGTGCCAGCAGCTTAGAGCCGGGTCCCTACGAGCAGTACTTC.

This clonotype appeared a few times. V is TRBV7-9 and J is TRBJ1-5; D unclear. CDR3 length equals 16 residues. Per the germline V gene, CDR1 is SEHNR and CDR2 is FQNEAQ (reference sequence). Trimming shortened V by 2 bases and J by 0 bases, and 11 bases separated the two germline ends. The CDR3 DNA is TGTGCCAGCAGCTTACATGCAGGCTATAGCAATCAGCCCCAGCATTTT. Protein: CASSLHAGYSNQPQHF.

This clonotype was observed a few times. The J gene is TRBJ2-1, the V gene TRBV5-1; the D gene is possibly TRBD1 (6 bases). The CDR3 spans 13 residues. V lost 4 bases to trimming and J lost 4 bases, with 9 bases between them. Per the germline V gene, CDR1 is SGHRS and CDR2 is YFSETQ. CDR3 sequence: CASSTGNYNEQFF. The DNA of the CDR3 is TGCGCCAGCAGCACAGGGAATTACAATGAGCAGTTCTTC.

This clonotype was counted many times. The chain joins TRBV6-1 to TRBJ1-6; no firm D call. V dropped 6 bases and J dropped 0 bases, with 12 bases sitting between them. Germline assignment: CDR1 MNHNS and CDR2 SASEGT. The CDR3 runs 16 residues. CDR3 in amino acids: CASRDHGSSYNSPLHF. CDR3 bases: TGTGCCAGCAGAGACCATGGGAGCTCCTATAATTCACCCCTCCACTTT.

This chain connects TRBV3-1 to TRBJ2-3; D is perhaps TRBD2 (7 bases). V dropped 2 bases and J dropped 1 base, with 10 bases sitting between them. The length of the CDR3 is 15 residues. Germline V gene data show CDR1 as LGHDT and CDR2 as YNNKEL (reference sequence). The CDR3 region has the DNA TGTGCCAGCAGCCAAAGGGGGGGGGGCACAGATACGCAGTATTTT. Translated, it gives CASSQRGGGTDTQYF.

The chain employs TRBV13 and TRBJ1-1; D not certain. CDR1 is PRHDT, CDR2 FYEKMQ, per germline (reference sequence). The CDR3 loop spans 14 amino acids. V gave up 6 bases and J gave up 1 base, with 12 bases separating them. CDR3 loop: CASRLSRPNTEAFF. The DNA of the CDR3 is TGTGCCAGCAGATTAAGCCGACCGAACACTGAAGCTTTCTTT.

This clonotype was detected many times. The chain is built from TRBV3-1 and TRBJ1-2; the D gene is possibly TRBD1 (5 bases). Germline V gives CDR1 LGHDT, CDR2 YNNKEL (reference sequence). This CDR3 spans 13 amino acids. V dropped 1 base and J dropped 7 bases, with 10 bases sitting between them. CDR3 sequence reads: CASSQVQGSGYTF. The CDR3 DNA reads TGTGCCAGCAGCCAAGTCCAGGGAAGTGGCTACACCTTC.

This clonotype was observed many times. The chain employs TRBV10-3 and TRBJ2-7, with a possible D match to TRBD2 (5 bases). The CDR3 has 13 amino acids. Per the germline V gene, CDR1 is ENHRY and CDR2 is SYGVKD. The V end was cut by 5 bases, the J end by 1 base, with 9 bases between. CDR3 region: CAISNWESYEQYF. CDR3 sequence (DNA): TGTGCCATCAGTAACTGGGAGTCCTACGAGCAGTACTTC.

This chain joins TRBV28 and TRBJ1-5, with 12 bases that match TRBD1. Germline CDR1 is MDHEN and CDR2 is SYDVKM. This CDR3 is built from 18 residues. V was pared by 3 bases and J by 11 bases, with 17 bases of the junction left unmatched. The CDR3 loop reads CASSLANAGQGADGAQHF. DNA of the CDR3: TGTGCCAGCAGTTTGGCTAACGCGGGACAGGGGGCCGATGGGGCCCAGCATTTT. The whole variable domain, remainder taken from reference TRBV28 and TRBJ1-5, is DVKVTQSSRYLVKRTGEKVFLECVQDMDHENMFWYRQDPGLGLRLIYFSYDVKMKEKGDIPEGYSVSREKKERFSLILESASTNQTSMYLCASSLANAGQGADGAQHFGDGTRLSIL.

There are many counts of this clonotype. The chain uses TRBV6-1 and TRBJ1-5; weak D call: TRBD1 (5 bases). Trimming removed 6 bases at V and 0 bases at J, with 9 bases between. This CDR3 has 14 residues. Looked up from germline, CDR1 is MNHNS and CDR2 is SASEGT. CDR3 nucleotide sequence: TGTGCCAGCAGACCCGACAGTAGCAATCAGCCCCAGCATTTT. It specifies CASRPDSSNQPQHF.

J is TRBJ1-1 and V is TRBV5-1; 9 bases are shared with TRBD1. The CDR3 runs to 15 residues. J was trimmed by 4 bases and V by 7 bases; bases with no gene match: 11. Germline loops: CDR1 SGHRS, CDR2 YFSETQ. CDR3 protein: CASATGGLSGTEAFF. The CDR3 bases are TGCGCCAGCGCCACAGGGGGCTTGAGTGGCACTGAAGCTTTCTTT.

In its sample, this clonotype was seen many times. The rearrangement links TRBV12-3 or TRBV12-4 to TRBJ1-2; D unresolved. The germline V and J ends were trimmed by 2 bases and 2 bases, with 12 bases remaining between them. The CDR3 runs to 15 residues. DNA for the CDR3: TGTGCCAGCAGTTTATATCTCAGCGCAAACTATGGCTACACCTTC. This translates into CASSLYLSANYGYTF.

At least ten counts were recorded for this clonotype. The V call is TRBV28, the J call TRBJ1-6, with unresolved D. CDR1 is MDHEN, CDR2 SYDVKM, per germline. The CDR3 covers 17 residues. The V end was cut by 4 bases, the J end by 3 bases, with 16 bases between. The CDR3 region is CASSSHAAESYNSPLHF. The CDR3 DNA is TGTGCCAGCAGTTCACACGCCGCAGAAAGCTATAATTCACCCCTCCACTTT.

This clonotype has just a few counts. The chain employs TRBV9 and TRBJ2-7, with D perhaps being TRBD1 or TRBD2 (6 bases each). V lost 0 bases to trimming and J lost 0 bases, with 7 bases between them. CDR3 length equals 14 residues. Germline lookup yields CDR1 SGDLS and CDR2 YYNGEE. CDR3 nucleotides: TGTGCCAGCAGCGTAGCGGGGGCCTCCTACGAGCAGTACTTC. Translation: CASSVAGASYEQYF.

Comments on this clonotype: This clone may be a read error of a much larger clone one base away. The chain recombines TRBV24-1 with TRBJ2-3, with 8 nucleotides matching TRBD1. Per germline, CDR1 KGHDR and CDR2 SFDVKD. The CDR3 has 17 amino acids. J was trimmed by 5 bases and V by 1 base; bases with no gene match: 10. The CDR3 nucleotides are TGTGCCACCAGTGATTTTTTCAGACAGGGGATCGAAGATACGCAGTATTTT. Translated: CATSDFFRQGIEDTQYF.